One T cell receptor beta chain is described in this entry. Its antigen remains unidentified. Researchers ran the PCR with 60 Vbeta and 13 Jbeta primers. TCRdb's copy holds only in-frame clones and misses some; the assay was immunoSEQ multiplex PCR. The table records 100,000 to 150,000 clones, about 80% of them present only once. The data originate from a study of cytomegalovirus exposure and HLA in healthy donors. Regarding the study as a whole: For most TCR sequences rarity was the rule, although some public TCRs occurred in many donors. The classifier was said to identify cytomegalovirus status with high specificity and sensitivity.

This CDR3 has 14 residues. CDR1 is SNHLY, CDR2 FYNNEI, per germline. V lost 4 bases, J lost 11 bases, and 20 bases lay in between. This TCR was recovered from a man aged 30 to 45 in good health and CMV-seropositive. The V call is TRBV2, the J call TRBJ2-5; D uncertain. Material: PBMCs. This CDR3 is CASSGMGEPALQYF. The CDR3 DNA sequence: TGTGCCAGCAGTGGGATGGGCGAGCCCGCTCTGCAGTACTTC. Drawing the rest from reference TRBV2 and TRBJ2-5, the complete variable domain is EPEVTQTPSHQVTQMGQEVILRCVPISNHLYFYWYRQILGQKVEFLVSFYNNEISEKSEIFDDQFSVERPDGSNFTLKIRSTKLEDSAMYFCASSGMGEPALQYFGPGTRLLVL.